The sequence of this T cell receptor (beta chain) was determined in a study of OX40 agonist ivuxolimab in advanced cancers. Sequencing was performed with immunoSEQ multiplex PCR; in TCRdb, only in-frame clones are kept and a portion is missing. The sample lists 70,000 or so clones, 88% occurring once. The germline V gene has CDR1 SGHTA and CDR2 FQGTGA. The germline V and J ends were trimmed by 4 bases and 0 bases, with 13 bases remaining between them. CDR3 length: 16 amino acids. The rearrangement links TRBV7-3 to TRBJ2-1, with TRBD1 as a possible D gene (6 bases). The input for sequencing was CD4+ or CD8+ T cells sorted from blood, taken in a trial of the OX40 agonist ivuxolimab. This clonotype was obtained from an adult with an advanced solid tumor such as melanoma, head and neck, liver or kidney cancer. CDR3 DNA sequence: TGTGCCAGCAGCTCAATGGGGGCTAGCTCCTACAATGAGCAGTTCTTC. Its translation: CASSSMGASSYNEQFF.